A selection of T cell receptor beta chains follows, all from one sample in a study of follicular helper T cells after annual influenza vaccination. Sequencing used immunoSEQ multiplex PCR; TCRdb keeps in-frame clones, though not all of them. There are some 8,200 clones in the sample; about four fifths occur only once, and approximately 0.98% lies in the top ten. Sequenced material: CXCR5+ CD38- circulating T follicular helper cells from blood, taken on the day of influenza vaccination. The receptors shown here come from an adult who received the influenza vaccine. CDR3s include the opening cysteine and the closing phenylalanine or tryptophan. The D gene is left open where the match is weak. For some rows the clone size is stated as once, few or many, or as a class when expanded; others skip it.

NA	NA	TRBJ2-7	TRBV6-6	TGTGCCAGCAGTCCGAGACAGGCGTCCTACGAGCAGTACTTC	CASSPRQASYEQYF
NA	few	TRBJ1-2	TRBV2	TGTGCCAGCAGTTCGGCGGACTATGGCTACACCTTC	CASSSADYGYTF
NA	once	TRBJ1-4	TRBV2	TGTGCCAGCAGTGACGGCGAGGCCGAAAAACTGTTTTTT	CASSDGEAEKLFF
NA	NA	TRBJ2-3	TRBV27	TGTGCCAGCAGATCTCTCTCGGGGCAGTATTTT	CASRSLSGQYF
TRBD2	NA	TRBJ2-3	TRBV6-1	TGTGCCAGCAGTTGGACTAGCGGGGGATCAAGAACGCAGTATTTT	CASSWTSGGSRTQYF
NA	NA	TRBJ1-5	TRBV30	TGTGCCTGGAACACAGGGTCCCTCAATCAGCCCCAGCATTTT	CAWNTGSLNQPQHF
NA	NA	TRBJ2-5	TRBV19	TGTGCCAGTAGTATCGGCAGCCAAGAGACCCAGTACTTC	CASSIGSQETQYF
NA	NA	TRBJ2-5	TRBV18	TGTGCCAGCTCATCCCCGACAGGGAGGGAGACCCAGTACTTC	CASSSPTGRETQYF
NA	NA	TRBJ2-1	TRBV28	TGTGCCAGCACCCCGGTCTCCTACAATGAGCAGTTCTTC	CASTPVSYNEQFF
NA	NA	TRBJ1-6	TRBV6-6	TGTGCCAGCAGTGACCGACGAGCTGAGAATTCACCCCTCCACTTT	CASSDRRAENSPLHF
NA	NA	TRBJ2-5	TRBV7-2	TGTGCCAGCAGCCTCGCTGCATACCAAGAGACCCAGTACTTC	CASSLAAYQETQYF
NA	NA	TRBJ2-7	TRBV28	TGTGCCAGCAGACCCGGGACGGACAACTCCTACGAGCAGTACTTC	CASRPGTDNSYEQYF
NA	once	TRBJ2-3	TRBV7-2	TGTGCCAGCAGCTTAGAGGGGCCCTCGAGGGTAAGCACAGATACGCAGTATTTT	CASSLEGPSRVSTDTQYF
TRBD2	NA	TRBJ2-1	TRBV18	TGTGCCAGCTCAGCCGGGACTAGCCTCGCCGATGAGCAGTTCTTC	CASSAGTSLADEQFF
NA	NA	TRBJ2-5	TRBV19	TGTGCCAGTAGTATAACCGAAGGGGGGACCCAGTACTTC	CASSITEGGTQYF
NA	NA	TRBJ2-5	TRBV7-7	TGTGCCAGCAGCTTTCAGATTCAAGAGACCCAGTACTTC	CASSFQIQETQYF
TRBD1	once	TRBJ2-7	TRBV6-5	TGTGCCAGCAAGTGGGCAGGGGGTTCCTACGAGCAGTACTTC	CASKWAGGSYEQYF
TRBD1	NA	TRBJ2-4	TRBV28	TGTGCCAGCAGTCGTCCGGGACAGGGAGCCAAAAACATTCAGTACTTC	CASSRPGQGAKNIQYF
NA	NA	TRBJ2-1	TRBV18	TGTGCCAGCTCACCAAGGAACGGCCCCCTGAGCTCCTACAATGAGCAGTTCTTC	CASSPRNGPLSSYNEQFF
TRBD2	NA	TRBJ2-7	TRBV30	TGTGCCTGGAGTACCCTGCGGGGGGCGGATTACGAGCAGTACTTC	CAWSTLRGADYEQYF
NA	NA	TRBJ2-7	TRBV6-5	TGTGCCAGCAAATCGCGGGGACTGTCCTACGAGCAGTACTTC	CASKSRGLSYEQYF
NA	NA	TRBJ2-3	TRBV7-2	TGTGCCAGCAGCTTGGGATGGCTCACAGATACGCAGTATTTT	CASSLGWLTDTQYF
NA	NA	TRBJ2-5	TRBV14	TGTGCCAGCAGCCTGCCGGGAAGTAGGACCCAGTACTTC	CASSLPGSRTQYF
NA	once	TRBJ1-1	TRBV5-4	TGTGCCAGCAGCTTGGGCTCACAGCCCGGGTCTGAAGCTTTCTTT	CASSLGSQPGSEAFF
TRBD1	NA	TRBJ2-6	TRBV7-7	TGTGCCAGCAGCTCCAGAACAGGGGCTGGGGCCAACGTCCTGACTTTC	CASSSRTGAGANVLTF